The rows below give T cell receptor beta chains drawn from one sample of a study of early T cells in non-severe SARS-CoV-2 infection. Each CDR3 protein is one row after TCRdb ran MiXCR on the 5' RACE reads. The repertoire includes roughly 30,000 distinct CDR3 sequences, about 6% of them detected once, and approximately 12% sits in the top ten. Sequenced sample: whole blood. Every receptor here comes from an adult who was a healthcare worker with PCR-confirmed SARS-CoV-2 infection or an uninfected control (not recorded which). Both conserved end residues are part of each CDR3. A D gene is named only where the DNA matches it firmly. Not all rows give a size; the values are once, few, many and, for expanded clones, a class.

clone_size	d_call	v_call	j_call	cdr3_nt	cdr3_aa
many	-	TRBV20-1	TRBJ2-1	TGCAGTGCCCCTAGTGATCGAGAGAATGAGCAGTTCTTC	CSAPSDRENEQFF
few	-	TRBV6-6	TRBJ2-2	TGTGCCAGCAGTTCCGTAGGGGAGCTGTTTTTT	CASSSVGELFF
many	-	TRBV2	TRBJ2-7	TGTGCCAGCAGTGTGTACGAGCAGTACTTC	CASSVYEQYF
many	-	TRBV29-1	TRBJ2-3	TGCAGCGTCCCCGCCGGGACCCGCACAGATACGCAGTATTTT	CSVPAGTRTDTQYF
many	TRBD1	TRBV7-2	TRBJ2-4	TGTGCCAGCAGCTTAGGTTACAGGGGGCATCAGTACTTC	CASSLGYRGHQYF
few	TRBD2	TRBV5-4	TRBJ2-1	TGTGCCAGCAGCTTAATTGGACTAGGGGACAATGAGCAGTTCTTC	CASSLIGLGDNEQFF
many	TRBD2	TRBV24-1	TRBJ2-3	TGTGCCACCAGTCACCGAGCGGGGCCGAGCACAGATACGCAGTATTTT	CATSHRAGPSTDTQYF
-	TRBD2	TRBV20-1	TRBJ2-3	TGCAGTGCCAAGGCTAGCGGGTTTAAAGATACGCAGTATTTT	CSAKASGFKDTQYF
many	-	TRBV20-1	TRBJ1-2	TGCAGTGCTAATGGACAGAGGATAGGAGGTGGCTACACCTTC	CSANGQRIGGGYTF
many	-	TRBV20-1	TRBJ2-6	TGCAGTGCCAAGGACAAAAAGTTCTCTGGGGCCAACGTCCTGACTTTC	CSAKDKKFSGANVLTF
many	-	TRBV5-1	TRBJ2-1	TGCGCCAGCAGCTTGGTTCGAGGAGGTGAGCAGTTCTTC	CASSLVRGGEQFF
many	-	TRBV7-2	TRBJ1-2	TGTGCCAGCAGCTTAAGCGTTCAGGAGAACTATGGCTACACCTTC	CASSLSVQENYGYTF
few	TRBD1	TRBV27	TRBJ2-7	TGTGCCAGCAGTCGCCCCCCCCAGGGGGCAGGAACCTACGAGCAGTACTTC	CASSRPPQGAGTYEQYF
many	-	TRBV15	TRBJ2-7	TGTGCCACCAGCAGAGAACGGGGCTACGAGCAGTACTTC	CATSRERGYEQYF
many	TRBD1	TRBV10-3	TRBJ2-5	TGTGCCATCAGTGACCTGGACAGGAGCCAAGAGACCCAGTACTTC	CAISDLDRSQETQYF
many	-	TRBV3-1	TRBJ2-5	TGTGCCAGCAGCCAAGATGGGGAGACCCAGTACTTC	CASSQDGETQYF
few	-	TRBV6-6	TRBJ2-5	TGTGCCAGCAGTTCCCGAGCAGTCCAAGAGACCCAGTACTTC	CASSSRAVQETQYF
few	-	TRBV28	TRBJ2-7	TGTGCCAGCAGATCCCCGACAGTCTACGAGCAGTACTTC	CASRSPTVYEQYF
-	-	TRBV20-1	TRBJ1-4	TGCAGTGCGGTACAGCCACCTAATGAAAAACTGTTTTTT	CSAVQPPNEKLFF
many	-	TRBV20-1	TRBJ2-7	TGCAGTGCTAGAGGGCCTTGGCGGGCCTACGAGCAGTACTTC	CSARGPWRAYEQYF
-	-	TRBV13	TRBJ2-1	TGTGCCAGCAGCTCCGGACAGAAAATCTACAATGAGCAGTTCTTC	CASSSGQKIYNEQFF
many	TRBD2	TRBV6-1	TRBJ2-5	TGTGCCAGCAGTATATTAGCGGGGGGGCAAGAGACCCAGTACTTC	CASSILAGGQETQYF
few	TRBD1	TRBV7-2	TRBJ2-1	TGTGCCAGCAGCTTAGGGCCGGGACAGGGTCTCTATGAGCAGTTCTTC	CASSLGPGQGLYEQFF
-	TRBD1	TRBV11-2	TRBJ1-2	TGTGCCAGCAGCTTCGACAGGGTTTATGGCTACACCTTC	CASSFDRVYGYTF
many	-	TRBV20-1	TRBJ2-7	TGCAGTGCCGGAGTCACGATAGAGCAGTACTTC	CSAGVTIEQYF
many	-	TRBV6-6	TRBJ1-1	TGTGCCAGCAGTGACGGACAGCGAAACACTGAAGCTTTCTTT	CASSDGQRNTEAFF
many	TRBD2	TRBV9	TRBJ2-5	TGTGCCAGCAGCGTAGTAGGTAGCGGGGAGACCCAGTACTTC	CASSVVGSGETQYF
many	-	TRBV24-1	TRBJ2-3	TGTGCCACCAGTGGGGGGTGGGATAGCACAGATACGCAGTATTTT	CATSGGWDSTDTQYF
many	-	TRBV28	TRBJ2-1	TGTGCCAGCAGTTCCCACCAGGGGAGGAATGAGCAGTTCTTC	CASSSHQGRNEQFF
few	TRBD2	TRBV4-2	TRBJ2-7	TGTGCCAGCAGCCAAGATCTTGGGACTAGCTCCTACGAGCAGTACTTC	CASSQDLGTSSYEQYF
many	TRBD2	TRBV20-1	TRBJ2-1	TGCAGTGGACGGCGGGGGGCTCCCGGGGAGCAGTTCTTC	CSGRRGAPGEQFF
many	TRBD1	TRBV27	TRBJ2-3	TGTGCCATAGGGGACAGGGGGCCCGCAGATACGCAGTATTTT	CAIGDRGPADTQYF
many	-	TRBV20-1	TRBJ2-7	TGCAGTGCTAGAGATACGGCCGGCAAAACCGAACTCTACGAGCAGTACTTC	CSARDTAGKTELYEQYF
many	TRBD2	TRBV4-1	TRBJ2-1	TGCGCCAGCAGTTCTAAAGCGGGGGGCGGATTACACCATGAGCAGTTCTTC	CASSSKAGGGLHHEQFF
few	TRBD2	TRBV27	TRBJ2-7	TGTGCCAGCAGTCCCCTGGTCGGGGGGGGCGACGAGCAGTACTTC	CASSPLVGGGDEQYF
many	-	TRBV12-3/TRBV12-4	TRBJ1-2	TGTGCCAGCACCCCCCAAAGGGGATCTAACTATGGCTACACCTTC	CASTPQRGSNYGYTF
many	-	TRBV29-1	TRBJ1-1	TGCAGCGTTGTCGAGGGGGATAGAGGTGAAGCTTTCTTT	CSVVEGDRGEAFF
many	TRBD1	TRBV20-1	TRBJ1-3	TGCAGTGCGCGGGACAGGGAAAAATTGGGAAACACCATATATTTT	CSARDREKLGNTIYF
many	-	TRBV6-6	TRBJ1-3	TGTGCCAGCAGTGTTCCGACTGGCGTCTCTGGAAACACCATATATTTT	CASSVPTGVSGNTIYF
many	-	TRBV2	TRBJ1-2	TGTGCCAGCAGTACAGAAAACTATGGCTACACCTTC	CASSTENYGYTF
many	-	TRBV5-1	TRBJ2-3	TGCGCCAGCCGTGGCGGAACCATTCTTCGCGCAGATACGCAGTATTTT	CASRGGTILRADTQYF
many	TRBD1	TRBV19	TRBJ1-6	TGTGCCAGTAGTGACAGGGGACGGTCACCCCTCCACTTT	CASSDRGRSPLHF
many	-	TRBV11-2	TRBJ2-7	TGTGCCAGCAGCCGAGACAGTCCCTACGAGCAGTACTTC	CASSRDSPYEQYF
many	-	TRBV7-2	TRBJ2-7	TGTGCCAGCAGCTCCAGGGCCCTCCTGATCGGCTCCTACGAGCAGTACTTC	CASSSRALLIGSYEQYF
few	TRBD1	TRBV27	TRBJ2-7	TGTGCCAGCAGTTCTACAGGGGACGAGCAGTACTTC	CASSSTGDEQYF